This T cell receptor (beta chain) is drawn from a study of identical twins' blood T cells. Trimming stripped 7 bases from V and 2 bases from J, with 15 bases between. This CDR3 is 14 amino acids long. The germline V gene encodes CDR1 MNHGY and CDR2 SAAAGT. Each CDR3 protein is one row after TCRdb ran MiXCR on the 5' RACE reads. The table lists 350,000 to 400,000 distinct CDR3 sequences, roughly 30% of them singletons. This receptor was identified in a woman aged 18 to 50 in good health. J is TRBJ2-7 and V is TRBV6-8; the D is unclear. The material sequenced was PBMCs. The CDR3 reads CASTLFETPYEQYF. CDR3 sequence (DNA): TGTGCCAGCACTCTTTTTGAGACACCCTACGAGCAGTACTTC.